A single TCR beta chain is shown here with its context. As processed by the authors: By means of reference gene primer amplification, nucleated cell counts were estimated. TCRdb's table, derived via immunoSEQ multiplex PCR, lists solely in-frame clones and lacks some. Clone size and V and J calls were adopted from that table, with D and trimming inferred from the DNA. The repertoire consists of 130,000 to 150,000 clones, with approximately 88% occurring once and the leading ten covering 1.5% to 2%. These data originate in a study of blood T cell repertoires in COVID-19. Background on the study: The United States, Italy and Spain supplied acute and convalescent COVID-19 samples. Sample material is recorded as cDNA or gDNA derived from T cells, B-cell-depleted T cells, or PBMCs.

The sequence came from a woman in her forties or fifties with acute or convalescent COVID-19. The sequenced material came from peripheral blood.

The CDR3 loop reads CASSEDGGMRKLFF. The CDR3 region has the DNA TGTGCCAGCAGTGAGGACGGGGGAATGCGGAAACTGTTTTTT. The gene calls are TRBV2 and TRBJ1-4, with D possibly being TRBD1 (5 bases). Trimming pared 3 bases from V and 11 bases from J, leaving 16 bases between. The CDR3 spans 14 residues. Germline V gives CDR1 SNHLY, CDR2 FYNNEI.